This T cell receptor beta chain was captured in a study of tumor and adjacent non-tumor tissue in lung cancer (dated by TCRdb to between 2017 and 2018). Looking at the study overall: The cohort included more than 9 adenocarcinoma, 2 squamous cell carcinoma and 1 small cell lung cancer patients. Using bulk TCRbeta repertoires from 15 lung cancer patients, the study set lung tumor tissue side by side with matched distant non-tumor lung tissue. Sequencing generated a total of about 130,000,000 productive TCRbeta reads, averaging about 4 million reads per sample. Approximately 31 paired specimens, one tumor and one normal lung sample per patient, were profiled by TCRbeta CDR3 sequencing. The 15 or so patients were aged roughly 30 to 85 years, included around ten men and 5 women, and had TNM stage I to III disease.

Regarding this clonotype: This receptor's antigen is unknown. The germline gene is not matched at one end of the junction; a read error may be the cause.

RNA was isolated from bulk unsorted tissue, and RNA quality was assessed with a NanoDrop ND-1000 and an Agilent 2100. Distant non-tumor tissue taken more than 3 cm from the tumor edge was used as the normal lung sample. All donors had newly diagnosed lung cancer, had not received prior chemotherapy, and were admitted for thoracic surgery in China between August and November 2014. Patients who had received previous radiotherapy or chemotherapy, or who had another concurrent cancer, were excluded from the study. Pieces of surgical tissue measuring 1-2 cm3 were kept in RNAlater solution and held at -80 degrees C until needed. The library was obtained by multiplex PCR. Sequencing was performed on an Illumina HiSeq 2500. TCRbeta libraries were constructed through three rounds of nested PCR with primers (Table S4) according to protocols modified from ARM-PCR. Before sequencing, PCR products in the 200-500 bp range were cut out of the gel and cleaned up using the QIAquick gel extraction kit. As for the authors' bioinformatics: Trimmomatic was used to clean the reads, FLASH was used to merge the reads into complete CDR3 sequences, and MiTCR was used to assign the reads to V(D)J germline segments. VDJtools was used to compute clonal diversity as the inverse Simpson's index. In-frame sequences lacking a premature stop codon were counted as productive reads. Clones were called with MiXCR by TCRdb after fastp trimmed the public reads at Q25, and only in-frame beta chains were retained. Each record represents a unique CDR3 protein, reported with the most common genes and DNA among its rows. These V and J calls originate from TCRdb's pipeline instead of the authors' own analysis. A total of some 80,000 distinct CDR3 sequences appear in this sample, 76% of them only once. The ten top clones hold under 50% of the sample.

Taken from the germline V gene, the CDR1 and CDR2 loops are LGHNT and FRNRAP. Inclusive of the bounding cysteine and phenylalanine, the CDR3 is 15 residues long. Only the CDR3 DNA stays, 45 bases, in frame from base 1. Results and caveats for the whole study, not just this receptor: Tumor tissue showed significantly higher TCR diversity (inverse Simpson) than normal lung tissue, at roughly 390 vs 170 (P = 0.0075, Mann-Whitney U test). A significantly larger cumulative share of the repertoire was made up by the top 100 clones in normal lung than in tumor tissue. Neither the sequencing platform nor unique molecular identifiers are mentioned in the methods. Because peripheral blood was not sequenced, the blood TCRbeta repertoires of the lung cancer patients in the study went unexamined. Younger patients had significantly higher TCR diversity, and higher tumor TCR diversity was associated with shorter overall and disease-free survival. Only roughly 16 patients were included in the cohort, and the need for larger samples and more detailed clinical data was noted by the authors.

The chain is encoded by TRBV12-5 joined to TRBJ2-1; 10 bases in between match TRBD2. This receptor was obtained from a man aged 65 to 85 with non-small cell lung cancer. Sequenced input: distant non-tumor lung tissue. Here the CDR3 is given as CTSGLGAGGNNVQSF. The bases are TGTACTAGTGGTTTGGGAGCGGGGGGGAACAATGTGCAGTCCTTC.